These T cell receptor beta chains were read from a single sample in a study of blood T cell repertoires in COVID-19. The table came from immunoSEQ multiplex PCR; TCRdb's copy has only in-frame clones and leaves some out. The profile shows about 180,000 clones, approximately 87% of them singletons. Source material: peripheral blood. The receptors derive from a man in his sixties or seventies with active or convalescent COVID-19. The CDR3 runs from the conserved cysteine through the conserved F or W. D genes are given only for firm matches. The size field is filled for only some rows; it gives once, few, many or a size class.

d_call: -; j_call: TRBJ2-3; v_call: TRBV4-3; clone_size: -; cdr3_nt: TGCGCCAGCAGCCAAGATGCAGGGGCCTCAAGCACAGATACGCAGTATTTT; cdr3_aa: CASSQDAGASSTDTQYF
d_call: TRBD1; j_call: TRBJ1-6; v_call: TRBV28; clone_size: -; cdr3_nt: TGTGCCAGCAGGATCATAGCAGGGGGCAGGTCACCCCTCCACTTT; cdr3_aa: CASRIIAGGRSPLHF
d_call: TRBD1; j_call: TRBJ1-6; v_call: TRBV2; clone_size: -; cdr3_nt: TGTGCCAGCAGTGCTTCCCAGGGGGTTAGGAATTCACCCCTCCACTTT; cdr3_aa: CASSASQGVRNSPLHF
d_call: -; j_call: TRBJ2-7; v_call: TRBV27; clone_size: -; cdr3_nt: TGTGCCATCCGACCCGAAACAGGGTCCGACGAGCAGTACTTC; cdr3_aa: CAIRPETGSDEQYF
d_call: -; j_call: TRBJ1-2; v_call: TRBV11-2; clone_size: -; cdr3_nt: TGTGCCAGCAGCTCACAGGAATTGGGCTCCTACACCTTC; cdr3_aa: CASSSQELGSYTF
d_call: -; j_call: TRBJ2-2; v_call: TRBV2; clone_size: -; cdr3_nt: TGTGCCAGCAGAGCGGTAAGGAACACCGGGGAGCTGTTTTTT; cdr3_aa: CASRAVRNTGELFF
d_call: TRBD1; j_call: TRBJ1-1; v_call: TRBV18; clone_size: -; cdr3_nt: TGTGCCAGCTCACCAGTAACAGGGGGTTTGTCCACTGAAGCTTTCTTT; cdr3_aa: CASSPVTGGLSTEAFF
d_call: -; j_call: TRBJ1-2; v_call: TRBV4-3; clone_size: -; cdr3_nt: TGCGCCAGCAGCCAAGTGGCGGGGGCCCGGAGCTATGGCTACACCTTC; cdr3_aa: CASSQVAGARSYGYTF
d_call: TRBD1; j_call: TRBJ1-2; v_call: TRBV28; clone_size: -; cdr3_nt: TGTGCCAGCAGGATACAGGGGCACGGCTATGGCTACACCTTC; cdr3_aa: CASRIQGHGYGYTF
d_call: -; j_call: TRBJ2-7; v_call: TRBV3-1/TRBV3-2; clone_size: -; cdr3_nt: TGTGCCAGCAGCCTATCCGGGACGGTCAGGGGCGAGCAGTACTTC; cdr3_aa: CASSLSGTVRGEQYF
d_call: -; j_call: TRBJ1-2; v_call: TRBV19; clone_size: -; cdr3_nt: TGTGCCAGTAGGGCCAGGGAGGGCAGGTGGTATGGCTACACCTTC; cdr3_aa: CASRAREGRWYGYTF
d_call: -; j_call: TRBJ2-7; v_call: TRBV7-2; clone_size: -; cdr3_nt: TGTGCCAGCAGCTTGAGCCACGAGCAGTACTTC; cdr3_aa: CASSLSHEQYF
d_call: -; j_call: TRBJ2-2; v_call: TRBV11-3; clone_size: -; cdr3_nt: TGTGCCAGCAGCCCCGGGACAGGGACTAGTGGGTCCACCGGGGAGCTGTTTTTT; cdr3_aa: CASSPGTGTSGSTGELFF
d_call: -; j_call: TRBJ1-4; v_call: TRBV6-5; clone_size: -; cdr3_nt: TGTGCCAGCAGTTATAGTTATTCTAATGAAAAACTGTTTTTT; cdr3_aa: CASSYSYSNEKLFF
d_call: -; j_call: TRBJ1-4; v_call: TRBV7-2; clone_size: -; cdr3_nt: TGTGCCAGCAGCTTAGGAGATGAAAAACTGTTTTTT; cdr3_aa: CASSLGDEKLFF
d_call: TRBD1; j_call: TRBJ1-5; v_call: TRBV6-2/TRBV6-3; clone_size: -; cdr3_nt: TGTGCCAGCAGTTCCGGGACAGGGAACAATCAGCCCCAGCATTTT; cdr3_aa: CASSSGTGNNQPQHF
d_call: -; j_call: TRBJ2-1; v_call: TRBV9; clone_size: once; cdr3_nt: TGTGCCAGCAGCGTAGCTTCCCAGCGTCCCTACAATGAGCAGTTCTTC; cdr3_aa: CASSVASQRPYNEQFF
d_call: TRBD1; j_call: TRBJ2-1; v_call: TRBV19; clone_size: -; cdr3_nt: TGTGCCAGTAGATCTACAGGGGCCTCCTACAATGAGCAGTTCTTC; cdr3_aa: CASRSTGASYNEQFF
d_call: -; j_call: TRBJ1-6; v_call: TRBV11-2; clone_size: -; cdr3_nt: TGTGCCAGCAGCTCATCCGGACAGCTTAGTACCTCACCCCTCCACTTT; cdr3_aa: CASSSSGQLSTSPLHF
d_call: TRBD1; j_call: TRBJ1-1; v_call: TRBV14; clone_size: -; cdr3_nt: TGTGCCAGCAGCCGCGACAGGGTCACTGAAGCTTTCTTT; cdr3_aa: CASSRDRVTEAFF
d_call: TRBD1; j_call: TRBJ1-2; v_call: TRBV19; clone_size: -; cdr3_nt: TGTGCCAGTAGTATAAGGGGACAGGGGTATAACTATGGCTACACCTTC; cdr3_aa: CASSIRGQGYNYGYTF
d_call: -; j_call: TRBJ1-1; v_call: TRBV28; clone_size: once; cdr3_nt: TGTGCCAGCACCGCGAGGGAGCTGAACACTGAAGCTTTCTTT; cdr3_aa: CASTARELNTEAFF
d_call: -; j_call: TRBJ2-5; v_call: TRBV7-2; clone_size: -; cdr3_nt: TGTGCCAGCAGCCAACGCCTGGTGGTAGCGGCGGAGACCCAGTACTTC; cdr3_aa: CASSQRLVVAAETQYF
d_call: TRBD2; j_call: TRBJ2-1; v_call: TRBV4-3; clone_size: once; cdr3_nt: TGCGCCAGCAGCCAAAGTTGGAGCGGGAGGTCCCGGAGGGGTCTTTACAATGAGCAGTTCTTC; cdr3_aa: CASSQSWSGRSRRGLYNEQFF
d_call: -; j_call: TRBJ1-2; v_call: TRBV6-1; clone_size: -; cdr3_nt: TGTGCCAGCAGTGATGTAGGGAGGGACACCTTC; cdr3_aa: CASSDVGRDTF
d_call: TRBD1; j_call: TRBJ1-5; v_call: TRBV16; clone_size: -; cdr3_nt: TGTGCCAGCAGCCACCCGGGGACAGGGGACTATAGCAATCAGCCCCAGCATTTT; cdr3_aa: CASSHPGTGDYSNQPQHF
d_call: -; j_call: TRBJ1-1; v_call: TRBV5-1; clone_size: -; cdr3_nt: TGCGCCAGCAGGGAGGGGCGGCGGGGGTGGACTGAAGCTTTCTTT; cdr3_aa: CASREGRRGWTEAFF
d_call: -; j_call: TRBJ2-6; v_call: TRBV18; clone_size: once; cdr3_nt: TGTGCCAGCTCAACCCGGACAGCCCTAGGGGGTCCTGGGGCCAACGTCCTGACTTTC; cdr3_aa: CASSTRTALGGPGANVLTF
d_call: -; j_call: TRBJ2-5; v_call: TRBV9; clone_size: once; cdr3_nt: TGTGCCAGCAGCGTAGACCTCGGAGGCCCCCAAGAGACCCAGTACTTC; cdr3_aa: CASSVDLGGPQETQYF
d_call: TRBD1; j_call: TRBJ1-3; v_call: TRBV29-1; clone_size: -; cdr3_nt: TGCAGCGTTTCAGAGACAGGGCCTGGAAACACCATATATTTT; cdr3_aa: CSVSETGPGNTIYF
d_call: TRBD2; j_call: TRBJ2-3; v_call: TRBV28; clone_size: -; cdr3_nt: TGTGCCAGCAGTTTAGGGACTAGCTCCACCCCAGATACGCAGTATTTT; cdr3_aa: CASSLGTSSTPDTQYF
d_call: -; j_call: TRBJ2-6; v_call: TRBV5-1; clone_size: -; cdr3_nt: TGCGCCAGCAGCTTGGTCTCAATTACAAACTCTGGGGCCAACGTCCTGACTTTC; cdr3_aa: CASSLVSITNSGANVLTF
d_call: -; j_call: TRBJ1-3; v_call: TRBV11-2; clone_size: -; cdr3_nt: TGTGCCAGCAGCTTAGTCTACTACTCTGGAAACACCATATATTTT; cdr3_aa: CASSLVYYSGNTIYF
d_call: -; j_call: TRBJ2-1; v_call: TRBV11-3; clone_size: -; cdr3_nt: TGTGCCAGCAGCTCCGGGGACTCCTCCTACAATGAGCAGTTCTTC; cdr3_aa: CASSSGDSSYNEQFF
d_call: TRBD1; j_call: TRBJ2-1; v_call: TRBV6-4; clone_size: -; cdr3_nt: TGTGCCAGCAGTCAGGACAGGGCGGACTACAATGAGCAGTTCTTC; cdr3_aa: CASSQDRADYNEQFF
d_call: TRBD1; j_call: TRBJ1-1; v_call: TRBV2; clone_size: -; cdr3_nt: TGTGCCAGCACGACAGGGCGGGCTTTAACGGCGTCGGCTTTCTTT; cdr3_aa: CASTTGRALTASAFF